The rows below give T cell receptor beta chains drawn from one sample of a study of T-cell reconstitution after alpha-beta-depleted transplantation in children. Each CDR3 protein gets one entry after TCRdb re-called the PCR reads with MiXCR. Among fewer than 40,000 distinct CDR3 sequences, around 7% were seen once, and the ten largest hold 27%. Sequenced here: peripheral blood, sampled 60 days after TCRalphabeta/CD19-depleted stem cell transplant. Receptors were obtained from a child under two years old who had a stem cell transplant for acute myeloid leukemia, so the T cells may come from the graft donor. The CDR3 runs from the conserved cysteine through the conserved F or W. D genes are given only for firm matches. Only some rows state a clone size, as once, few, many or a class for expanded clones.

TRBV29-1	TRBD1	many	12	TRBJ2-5	TGCAGCGTCGGGACAGGACGCGGGACCCAGTACTTC	CSVGTGRGTQYF
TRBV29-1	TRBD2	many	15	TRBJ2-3	TGCAGCGTACAAGGTAGCGGGAGCGAATCAGATACGCAGTATTTT	CSVQGSGSESDTQYF
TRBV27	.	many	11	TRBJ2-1	TGTGCCAGCAGTCTAGGGAATGAGCAGTTCTTC	CASSLGNEQFF
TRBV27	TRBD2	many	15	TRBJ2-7	TGTGCCAGCAGTTTTGGCGGGAGAAGCACCTACGAGCAGTACTTC	CASSFGGRSTYEQYF
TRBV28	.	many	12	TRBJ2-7	TGTGCCAGCAGTTTCACAGCCTACGAGCAGTACTTC	CASSFTAYEQYF
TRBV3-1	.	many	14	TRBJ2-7	TGTGCCAGCAGCCAAGATGACTATGCCTACGAGCAGTACTTC	CASSQDDYAYEQYF
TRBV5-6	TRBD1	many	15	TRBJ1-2	TGTGCCAGCAGAAAAGGACAGGGGGCGCGGTATGGCTACACCTTC	CASRKGQGARYGYTF
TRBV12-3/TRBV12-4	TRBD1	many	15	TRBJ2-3	TGTGCCAGCAGTAAGACAGGGCTAAGCACAGATACGCAGTATTTT	CASSKTGLSTDTQYF
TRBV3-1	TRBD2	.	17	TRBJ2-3	TGTGCCAGCAGCAAAGAGGGGCTAGCGGGAGAAACTGCTACGCAGTATTTT	CASSKEGLAGETATQYF
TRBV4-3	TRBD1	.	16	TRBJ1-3	TGCGCCAGCAGCCATGGGACAGGGCGAACTGGAAACACCATATATTTT	CASSHGTGRTGNTIYF
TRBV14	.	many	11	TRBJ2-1	TGTGCCAGCAGCTCCCCCAATGAGCAGTTCTTC	CASSSPNEQFF
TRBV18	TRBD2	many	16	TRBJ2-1	TGTGCCAGCTCACCCCTTGGCGGGGGGGCCATAAATGAGCAGTTCTTC	CASSPLGGGAINEQFF
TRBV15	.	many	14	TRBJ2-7	TGTGCCACCACGGCAGGAGCCTCCTCCTACGAGCAGTACTTC	CATTAGASSYEQYF
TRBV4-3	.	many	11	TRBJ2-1	TGCGCCAGCAGCCAAGATCTCCCCCGGTTCTTC	CASSQDLPRFF
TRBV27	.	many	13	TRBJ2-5	TGTGCCAGCACTAACGGAGAAGGAGAGACCCAGTACTTC	CASTNGEGETQYF
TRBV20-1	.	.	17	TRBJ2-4	TGCTGTGCTAGAGACCCTACTACAGGGAAGGGCAAAAACATTCAGTACTTC	CCARDPTTGKGKNIQYF
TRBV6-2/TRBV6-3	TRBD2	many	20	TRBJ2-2	TGTGCCAGCAGCTCAACCCCCCGAGGGACTAGCGGGGAGAACACCGGGGAGCTGTTTTTT	CASSSTPRGTSGENTGELFF
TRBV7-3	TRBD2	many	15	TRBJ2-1	TGTGCCAGCAGGAAAGGGACTAGCGGGATCAATGAGCAGTTCTTC	CASRKGTSGINEQFF
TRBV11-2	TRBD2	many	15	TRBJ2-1	TGTGCCAGCAGCCCTAGACCACTAGCGGTCAATGAGCAGTTCTTC	CASSPRPLAVNEQFF
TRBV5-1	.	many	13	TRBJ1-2	TGCGCCAGCAGCCCGGCACAGGGAATTGGCTACACCTTC	CASSPAQGIGYTF
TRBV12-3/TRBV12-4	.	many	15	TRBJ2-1	TGTGCCAGCAGTTTTGGCCTAGCGCCATACAATGAGCAGTTCTTC	CASSFGLAPYNEQFF
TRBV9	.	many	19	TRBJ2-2	TGTGCCAGCAGCGTAAGGCCCACAGGGCCCAAAAGGAACACCGGGGAGCTGTTTTTT	CASSVRPTGPKRNTGELFF
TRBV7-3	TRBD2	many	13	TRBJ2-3	TGTGCCAGCAGTAGGACTAGAACAGATACGCAGTATTTT	CASSRTRTDTQYF
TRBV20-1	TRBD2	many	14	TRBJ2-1	TGCAGTGCGAAAGCAGCGGGAGGGCGCAATGAGCAGTTCTTC	CSAKAAGGRNEQFF
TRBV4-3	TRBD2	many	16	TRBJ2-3	TGCGCCAGCAGCCAAGATTGGAGCGGGGGGGTAGATACGCAGTATTTT	CASSQDWSGGVDTQYF
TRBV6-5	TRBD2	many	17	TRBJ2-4	TGTGCCAGCAGTTACACTCTAGCGGGGGGCTCGAAAAACATTCAGTACTTC	CASSYTLAGGSKNIQYF
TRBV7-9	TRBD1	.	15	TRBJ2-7	TGTGCCAGCAGCTTAGCTTGGGACAGCTCCTACGAGCAGTACTTC	CASSLAWDSSYEQYF
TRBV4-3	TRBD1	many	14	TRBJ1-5	TGCGCCAGCAGCCAAGACAGGGGGCTCCAGCCCCAGCATTTT	CASSQDRGLQPQHF
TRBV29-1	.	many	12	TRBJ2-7	TGCAGCGTTGAAGCGTCCTCCGACGAGCAGTACTTC	CSVEASSDEQYF
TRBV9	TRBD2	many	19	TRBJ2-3	TGTGCCAGCAGTGGGGGTAAGACTAGCGGTACTGCAGGGGATGGTACGCAGTATTTT	CASSGGKTSGTAGDGTQYF
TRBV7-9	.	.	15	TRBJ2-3	TGTGCCAGCAGCTTAGGGGATAGAGTCACAGATACGCAGTATTTT	CASSLGDRVTDTQYF
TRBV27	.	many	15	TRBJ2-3	TGTGCCAGCAGTCCTGAGCTAGCGCTTACAGATACGCAGTATTTT	CASSPELALTDTQYF
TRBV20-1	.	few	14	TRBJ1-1	TGCAGTGCTAGTGCCGGACAGCTGAACACTGAAGCTTTCTTT	CSASAGQLNTEAFF
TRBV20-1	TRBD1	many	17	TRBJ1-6	TGCAGTGCTAGAGGCGTGGGACAGAGCTCCTATAATTCACCCCTCCACTTT	CSARGVGQSSYNSPLHF
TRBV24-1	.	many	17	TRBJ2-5	TGTGCCACCAGTGCTACCGCTATAGTGTGGGAGGAAGAGACCCAGTACTTC	CATSATAIVWEEETQYF
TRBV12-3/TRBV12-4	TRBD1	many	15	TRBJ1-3	TGTGCCAGCAGTTTAAACAGGGGCTCTGGAAACACCATATATTTT	CASSLNRGSGNTIYF
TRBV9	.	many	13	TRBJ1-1	TGTGCCAGCAGCGCGCAGTTGGGGACTGAAGCTTTCTTT	CASSAQLGTEAFF
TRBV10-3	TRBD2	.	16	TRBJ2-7	TGTGCCATCTGCTCAGAGACTAGCGGGGGGGCCGAAGAGCAGTACTTC	CAICSETSGGAEEQYF
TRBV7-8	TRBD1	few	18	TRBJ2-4	TGTGCCAGCAGCTTAGATAGTGAGGGACAGCTAGCCAAAAACATTCAGTACTTC	CASSLDSEGQLAKNIQYF
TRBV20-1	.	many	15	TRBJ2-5	TGCAGTGCTAGCCCGGAAATACAACGCCAAGAGACCCAGTACTTC	CSASPEIQRQETQYF
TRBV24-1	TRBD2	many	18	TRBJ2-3	TGTGCCACCAGTGATGGACTAGCGGGGCTATCGGGCACAGATACGCAGTATTTT	CATSDGLAGLSGTDTQYF
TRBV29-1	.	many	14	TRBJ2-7	TGCAGCGTCAATGGACACCGAGGGAAAAACGAGCAGTACTTC	CSVNGHRGKNEQYF
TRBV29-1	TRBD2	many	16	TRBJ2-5	TGCAGCGTTGAAGTGAGAGCGGGAGGGCCTCAAGAGACCCAGTACTTC	CSVEVRAGGPQETQYF
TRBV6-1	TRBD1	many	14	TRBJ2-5	TGTGCCAGCAGTGAGACAGGGGCACAAGAGACCCAGTACTTC	CASSETGAQETQYF
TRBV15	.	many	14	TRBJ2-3	TGTGCCACCAGCGGCCGGGACCCGAGGGATACGCAGTATTTT	CATSGRDPRDTQYF
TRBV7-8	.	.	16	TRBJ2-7	TGTGCCAGCTTAGATGGGACCTCCTTAATCAATTACGAGCAGTACTTC	CASLDGTSLINYEQYF
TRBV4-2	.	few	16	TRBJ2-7	TGTGCCAGCAGCCATACGAGTGGGTTTCTCTCCTACGAGCAGTACTTC	CASSHTSGFLSYEQYF
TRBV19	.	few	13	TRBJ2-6	TGTGCCAGTAGTATCTTGAGTCGCCCCGTCCTGACTTTC	CASSILSRPVLTF